This T cell receptor (beta chain) was observed in a study of beta chain features in type 1 diabetes. The isolated RNA, all of it, was reverse transcribed, so expressed TCRB transcripts were what got sequenced. The assay was immunoSEQ multiplex PCR, and TCRdb's table has in-frame clones only and misses some. The table lists about 450,000 clones, about 10% of them singletons. This CDR3 spans 15 amino acids. V was clipped by 4 bases and J by 4 bases; unmatched bases: 9. Germline V gene data show CDR1 as MDHEN and CDR2 as SYDVKM. The sequenced material came from naive CD4+ T cells from blood. The rearrangement uses TRBV28 and TRBJ1-2; 7 positions agree with TRBD1. This clonotype originated in a woman younger than 35 in good health. In DNA, the CDR3 is TGTGCCAGCAGTTCCCCAGCCACAGGGGCCTATGGCTACACCTTC. This encodes CASSSPATGAYGYTF.